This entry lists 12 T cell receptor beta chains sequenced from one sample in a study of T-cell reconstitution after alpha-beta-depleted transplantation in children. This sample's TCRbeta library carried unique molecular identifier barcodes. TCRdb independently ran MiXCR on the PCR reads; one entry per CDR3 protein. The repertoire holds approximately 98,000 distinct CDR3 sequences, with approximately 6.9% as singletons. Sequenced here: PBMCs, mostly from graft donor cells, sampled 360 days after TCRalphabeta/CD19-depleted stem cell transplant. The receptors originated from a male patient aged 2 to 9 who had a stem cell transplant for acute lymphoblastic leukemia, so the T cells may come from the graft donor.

CDR3 in amino acids: CASSLQPQRGTEAFF. The CDR3, as DNA: TGTGCCAGCAGTTTACAACCTCAACGGGGCACTGAAGCTTTCTTT. The chain employs TRBV27 and TRBJ1-1, with no clear D. Germline V gives CDR1 MNHEY, CDR2 SMNVEV (reference sequence). Trimming removed 2 bases from V and 4 bases from J, with 14 bases in between. This CDR3 region has 15 residues.

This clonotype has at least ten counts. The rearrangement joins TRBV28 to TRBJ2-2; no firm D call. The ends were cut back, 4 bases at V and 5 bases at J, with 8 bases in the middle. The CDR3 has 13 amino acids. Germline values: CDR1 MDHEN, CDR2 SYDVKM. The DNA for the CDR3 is TGTGCCAGCAGTTACACGGTAACCGGGGAGCTGTTTTTT. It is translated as CASSYTVTGELFF.

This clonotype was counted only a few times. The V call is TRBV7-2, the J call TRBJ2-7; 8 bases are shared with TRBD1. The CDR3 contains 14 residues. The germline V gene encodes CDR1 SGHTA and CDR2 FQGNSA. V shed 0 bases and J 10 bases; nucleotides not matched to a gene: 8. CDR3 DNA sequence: TGTGCCAGCAGCTTAGCGGGCAGGGGGCTTGGTCAGTACTTC. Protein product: CASSLAGRGLGQYF.

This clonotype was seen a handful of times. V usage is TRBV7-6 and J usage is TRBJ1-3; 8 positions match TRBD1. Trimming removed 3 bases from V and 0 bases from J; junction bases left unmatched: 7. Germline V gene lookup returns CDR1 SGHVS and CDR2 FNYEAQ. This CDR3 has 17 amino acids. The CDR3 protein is CASSLDRAFYSGNTIYF. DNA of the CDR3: TGTGCCAGCAGCTTGGACAGGGCCTTTTACTCTGGAAACACCATATATTTT.

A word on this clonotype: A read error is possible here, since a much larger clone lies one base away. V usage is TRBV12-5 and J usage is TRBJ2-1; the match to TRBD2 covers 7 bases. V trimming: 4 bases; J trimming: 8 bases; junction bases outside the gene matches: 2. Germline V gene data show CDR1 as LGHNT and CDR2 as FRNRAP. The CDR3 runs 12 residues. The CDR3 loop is CASGSGGYEQFF. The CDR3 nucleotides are TGTGCTAGTGGTTCCGGGGGGTATGAGCAGTTCTTC.

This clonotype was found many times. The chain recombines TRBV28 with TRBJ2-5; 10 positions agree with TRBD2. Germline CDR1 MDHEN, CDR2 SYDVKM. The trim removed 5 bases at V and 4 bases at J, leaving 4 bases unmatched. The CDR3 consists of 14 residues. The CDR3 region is CASSPLAGVETQYF. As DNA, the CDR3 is TGTGCCAGCAGTCCCCTAGCGGGAGTAGAGACCCAGTACTTC.

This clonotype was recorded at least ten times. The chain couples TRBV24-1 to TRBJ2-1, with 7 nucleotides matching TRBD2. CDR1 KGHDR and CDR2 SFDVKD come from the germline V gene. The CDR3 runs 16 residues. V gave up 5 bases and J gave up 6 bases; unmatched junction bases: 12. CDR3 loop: CATSGPTGGGGNEQFF. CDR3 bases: TGTGCCACCAGTGGCCCAACGGGGGGAGGAGGCAATGAGCAGTTCTTC.

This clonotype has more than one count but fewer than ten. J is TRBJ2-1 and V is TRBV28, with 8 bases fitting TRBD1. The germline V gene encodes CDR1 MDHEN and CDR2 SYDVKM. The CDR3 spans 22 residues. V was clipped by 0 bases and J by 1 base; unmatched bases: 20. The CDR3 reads CASSLWDGTGIEYPDSYNEQFF. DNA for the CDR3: TGTGCCAGCAGTTTATGGGACGGGACAGGTATTGAGTATCCCGATTCCTACAATGAGCAGTTCTTC. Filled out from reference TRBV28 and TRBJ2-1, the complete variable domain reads DVKVTQSSRYLVKRTGEKVFLECVQDMDHENMFWYRQDPGLGLRLIYFSYDVKMKEKGDIPEGYSVSREKKERFSLILESASTNQTSMYLCASSLWDGTGIEYPDSYNEQFFGPGTRLTVL.

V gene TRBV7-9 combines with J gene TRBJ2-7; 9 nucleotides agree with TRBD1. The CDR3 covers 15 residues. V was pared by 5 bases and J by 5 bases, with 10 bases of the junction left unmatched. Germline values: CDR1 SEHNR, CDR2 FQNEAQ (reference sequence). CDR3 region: CASSGPGQGSHEQYF. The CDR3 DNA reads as TGTGCCAGCAGCGGACCGGGACAGGGTAGCCACGAGCAGTACTTC.

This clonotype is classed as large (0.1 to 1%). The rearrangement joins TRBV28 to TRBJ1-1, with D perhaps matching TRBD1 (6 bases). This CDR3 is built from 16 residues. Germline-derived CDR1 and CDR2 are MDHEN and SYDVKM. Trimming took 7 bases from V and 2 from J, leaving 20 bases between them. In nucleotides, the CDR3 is TGTGCCAGCACTCCCCCCTCAGGGGCTTACAACACTGAAGCTTTCTTT. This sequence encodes CASTPPSGAYNTEAFF.

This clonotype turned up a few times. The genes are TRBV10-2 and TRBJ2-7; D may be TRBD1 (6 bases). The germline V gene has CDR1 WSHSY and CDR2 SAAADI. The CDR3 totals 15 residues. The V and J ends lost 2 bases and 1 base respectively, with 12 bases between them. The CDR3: CASSEGRGRSYEQYF. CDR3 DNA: TGCGCCAGCAGTGAGGGCAGGGGTAGATCCTACGAGCAGTACTTC.

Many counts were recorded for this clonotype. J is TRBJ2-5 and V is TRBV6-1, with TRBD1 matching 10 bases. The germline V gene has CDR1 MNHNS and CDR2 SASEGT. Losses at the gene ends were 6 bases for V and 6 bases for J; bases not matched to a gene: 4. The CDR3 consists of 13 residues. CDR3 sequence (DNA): TGTGCCAGCAGCCCGGGACAGGGGCAGACCCAGTACTTC. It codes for CASSPGQGQTQYF.